This record looks at one T cell receptor (beta chain) sequence and its context. Antigen: not known. The CDR3 length is 18 residues. Germline V lookup: CDR1 PRHDT, CDR2 FYEKMQ (reference sequence). Trimming cost V 3 bases and J 0 bases; bases outside gene matches: 12. This sample was taken from a study of shared clonotypes between healthy human individuals. Study-wide points: Some clonotypes were shared by all four sorted-subset donors, while others were not shared. The non-shared ones had lower generation probabilities than the shared ones. When naive CD4 clonotypes were compared across several donors, around 5% were shared. The represented genetic and exposure-history diversity was limited by the small number of donors.

Genomic DNA belonging to each subset was distributed in equal measure over several immunoSEQ plates. Data came from immunoSEQ multiplex PCR; TCRdb stores just in-frame clones and leaves some out. Among hundreds of thousands of clones, 95% to 96% were seen once, and the ten largest hold over 0.09%. CD45RO negativity and positive selection for CCR7 defined naive CD8 cells, a population that excluded terminally differentiated effector memory CD45RA+ cells. Sequencing used naive CD8+ T cells sorted from blood. The source of this sequence is a woman aged 25 to 39 in good health. The chain carries TRBV13 and TRBJ2-7; 9 bases align to TRBD2. The CDR3 nucleotides are TGTGCCAGCAGCTTGATAGACATAGCGGGAGTCAGCTCCTACGAGCAGTACTTC. It translates to CASSLIDIAGVSSYEQYF.